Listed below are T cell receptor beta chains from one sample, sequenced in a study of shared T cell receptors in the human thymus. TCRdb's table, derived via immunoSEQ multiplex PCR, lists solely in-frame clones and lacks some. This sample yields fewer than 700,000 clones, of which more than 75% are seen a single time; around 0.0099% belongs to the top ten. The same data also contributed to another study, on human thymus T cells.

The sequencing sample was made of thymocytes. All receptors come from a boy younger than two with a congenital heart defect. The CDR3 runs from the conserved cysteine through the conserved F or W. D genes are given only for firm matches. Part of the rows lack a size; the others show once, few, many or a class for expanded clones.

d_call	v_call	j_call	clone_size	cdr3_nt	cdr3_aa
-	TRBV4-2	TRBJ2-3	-	TGTGCCAGCAGCCACGAGGCAGATACGCAGTATTTT	CASSHEADTQYF
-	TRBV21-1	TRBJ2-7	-	TGTGCCAGCGGACCTGGGACTATTCCAACCTACGAGCAGTACTTC	CASGPGTIPTYEQYF
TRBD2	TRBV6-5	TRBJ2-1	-	TGTGCCAGTAAACTAGCGGGAGTGTCGTACAATGAGCAGTTCTTC	CASKLAGVSYNEQFF
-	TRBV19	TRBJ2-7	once	TGTGCCAGTAGCAGAGGACAGATTTACGAGCAGTACTTC	CASSRGQIYEQYF
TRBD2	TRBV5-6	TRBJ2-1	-	TGTGCCAGCACCCCCCGCCTAGCGGGAGGTAATGAGCAGTTCTTC	CASTPRLAGGNEQFF
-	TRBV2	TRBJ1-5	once	TGTGCCAGCACACTGGACACGCGGGGGCCCCAGCATTTT	CASTLDTRGPQHF
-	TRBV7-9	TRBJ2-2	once	TGTGCCAGCAGCCCACCTCGGACAGTGAACACCGGGGAGCTGTTTTTT	CASSPPRTVNTGELFF
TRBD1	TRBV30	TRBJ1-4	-	TGTGCCTGGAGTGTAAAGGGGGCGGGGAATGAAAAACTGTTTTTT	CAWSVKGAGNEKLFF
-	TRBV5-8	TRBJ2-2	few	TGTGCCAGCAGCCTTAGATCCCTCACCGGGGAGCTGTTTTTT	CASSLRSLTGELFF
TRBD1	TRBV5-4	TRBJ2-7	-	TGTGCCAGCAGCACAGAGGGGACAGGTGACCCCCTCGAGCAGTACTTC	CASSTEGTGDPLEQYF
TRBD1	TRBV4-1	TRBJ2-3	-	TGCGCCAGCAGCCAGGACAGGGGGCGGGATACGCAGTATTTT	CASSQDRGRDTQYF
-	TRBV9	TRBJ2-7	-	TGTGCCAGCAGCGGACAAAGCAGAAACTACGAGCAGTACTTC	CASSGQSRNYEQYF
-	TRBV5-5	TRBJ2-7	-	TGTGCCAGCAGCCACGGGACTCCGAGCTCCTACGAGCAGTACTTC	CASSHGTPSSYEQYF
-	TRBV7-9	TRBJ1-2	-	TGTGCCAGCAGCCCGCAGGGTTCTAGGTATGGCTACACCTTC	CASSPQGSRYGYTF
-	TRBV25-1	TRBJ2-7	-	TGTGCCAGCAGTGACAGGGTGAGGCTCTACGAGCAGTACTTC	CASSDRVRLYEQYF
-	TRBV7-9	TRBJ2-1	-	TGTGCCAGCAGCTTAGTGCGGAGGCGGGCCTACAATGAGCAGTTCTTC	CASSLVRRRAYNEQFF
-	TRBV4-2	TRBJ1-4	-	TGTGCCAGCAGCCATCGCGACCAGGGTTCCCCTAATGAAAAACTGTTTTTT	CASSHRDQGSPNEKLFF
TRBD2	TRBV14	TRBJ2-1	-	TGTGCCAGCAGCCAAGAATCGACTAGCGCCTACAATGAGCAGTTCTTC	CASSQESTSAYNEQFF
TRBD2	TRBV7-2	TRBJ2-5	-	TGTGCCAGCGGTTGGAAGCGGGAGTCGGAGTACTTC	CASGWKRESEYF
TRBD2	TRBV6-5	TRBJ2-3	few	TGTGCCAGCGGACGTTCTAGCGGGAATGGAGATACGCAGTATTTT	CASGRSSGNGDTQYF
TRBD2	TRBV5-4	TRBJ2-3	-	TGTGCCAGCAGTGGGCGGGCGGGAGCCGGAGATACGCAGTATTTT	CASSGRAGAGDTQYF
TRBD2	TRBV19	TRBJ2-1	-	TGTGCCAGTAGATCGGGCGGGAGGGATAATGAGCAGTTCTTC	CASRSGGRDNEQFF
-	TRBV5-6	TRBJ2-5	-	TGTGCCAGCAGCCGTACCCGACCCGCGGACCAAGAGACCCAGTACTTC	CASSRTRPADQETQYF
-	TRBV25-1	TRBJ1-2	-	TGTGCCAGCAGTGAATACTTGAGCGGCTACACCTTC	CASSEYLSGYTF
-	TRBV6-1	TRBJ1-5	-	TGTGCCAGCAGTGAATATCGGGAAAGGGATCAGCCCCAGCATTTT	CASSEYRERDQPQHF
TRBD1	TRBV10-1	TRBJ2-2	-	TGCGCCAGCAGACCCGGGACAGGTCCTACTGGGGAGCTGTTTTTT	CASRPGTGPTGELFF
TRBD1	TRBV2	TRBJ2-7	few	TGTGCCAGCAGTGTTAGCAACAGGGGAGAGCAGTACTTC	CASSVSNRGEQYF